This T cell receptor (beta chain) was retrieved from a study of vaccination effects on CD4 cells after COVID-19. Whole-study context: Expansion with viral peptide pools was applied to antigen-specific CD4+ T cells by the ViraFEST assay prior to sequencing. Sampling occurred a median 72 days post second dose, range 14 to 241.

Germline V lookup: CDR1 KGHDR, CDR2 SFDVKD. This CDR3 is built from 15 residues. The V end lost 0 bases, the J end lost 8 bases, and 10 bases lay between the germline ends. Culture proceeded for more than 8 days, and CD4+ T cells were then isolated. Documented for the person is a PCR-confirmed SARS-CoV-2 infection occurring between March and December 2020. Each participant received a vaccine that was either BNT162b2 or mRNA-1273, given as two doses. Clones were read by immunoSEQ multiplex PCR, and TCRdb kept only the in-frame ones, dropping some. The table lists fewer than 55,000 clones, just over 75% of them singletons. As concerns this clone: Its target is not known.

This chain connects TRBV24-1 to TRBJ1-6; perhaps TRBD1 as D (5 bases). The clonotype originates from a human donor who had a prior SARS-CoV-2 infection. Here the sequenced sample was CD4+ T cells from PBMCs cultured without peptide, taken after COVID-19 vaccination. DNA for the CDR3: TGTGCCACCAGTGATTTGCCCACAGGCGATTCACCCCTCCACTTT. This codes for CATSDLPTGDSPLHF.